A selection of T cell receptor beta chains follows, all from one sample in a study of PD-L1 blockade in urothelial cancer. Profiled with immunoSEQ multiplex PCR; TCRdb holds only in-frame clones, not every one. The sample records under 90,000 clones, approximately 90% being singletons. This specimen was PBMCs, taken around atezolizumab (anti-PD-L1) treatment. The receptor set was obtained from a man between 60 and 75 years old with urothelial cancer. Each CDR3 is given with its conserved first and last residue. D genes are given only for firm matches. Clone size is shown for a subset of rows, as once, few, many or a class of expanded clone.

cdr3_aa: CASSQEGRGGNEQFF
cdr3_nt: TGTGCCAGCAGCCAAGAAGGCAGGGGTGGCAATGAGCAGTTCTTC
cdr3_length: 15
j_call: TRBJ2-1
d_call: NA
clone_size: NA
v_call: TRBV4-2

cdr3_aa: CASSLPGTGTYNEQFF
cdr3_nt: TGTGCCAGCAGCTTACCCGGGACAGGGACCTACAATGAGCAGTTCTTC
cdr3_length: 16
j_call: TRBJ2-1
d_call: TRBD1
clone_size: NA
v_call: TRBV11-3

cdr3_aa: CASSVRTESTSQHF
cdr3_nt: TGTGCCAGCAGCGTACGAACTGAGTCTACGTCCCAGCATTTT
cdr3_length: 14
j_call: TRBJ1-5
d_call: NA
clone_size: NA
v_call: TRBV5-8

cdr3_aa: CASSYEGTNSPLHF
cdr3_nt: TGTGCCAGCAGTTACGAGGGAACCAATTCACCCCTCCACTTT
cdr3_length: 14
j_call: TRBJ1-6
d_call: NA
clone_size: once
v_call: TRBV6-5

cdr3_aa: CASSQTPGNDGDTQYF
cdr3_nt: TGCGCCAGCAGCCAAACCCCAGGTAACGATGGAGATACGCAGTATTTT
cdr3_length: 16
j_call: TRBJ2-3
d_call: NA
clone_size: NA
v_call: TRBV5-1

cdr3_aa: CASSIQGLNEQFF
cdr3_nt: TGCGCCAGCAGTATTCAGGGCCTCAATGAGCAGTTCTTC
cdr3_length: 13
j_call: TRBJ2-1
d_call: NA
clone_size: NA
v_call: TRBV10-2

cdr3_aa: CASSEARGRGDPGRTGELFF
cdr3_nt: TGTGCCAGCAGTGAAGCGCGCGGGCGGGGGGACCCGGGTCGGACCGGGGAGCTGTTTTTT
cdr3_length: 20
j_call: TRBJ2-2
d_call: TRBD2
clone_size: once
v_call: TRBV2

cdr3_aa: CASSPLSYEQYF
cdr3_nt: TGTGCCAGCAGCCCGTTATCCTACGAGCAGTACTTC
cdr3_length: 12
j_call: TRBJ2-7
d_call: NA
clone_size: NA
v_call: TRBV7-2

cdr3_aa: CASRREAGGTSDTQYF
cdr3_nt: TGTGCCAGCAGAAGGGAAGCGGGGGGAACGTCAGATACGCAGTATTTT
cdr3_length: 16
j_call: TRBJ2-3
d_call: TRBD2
clone_size: NA
v_call: TRBV2

cdr3_aa: CASSLAFSGGAQETQYF
cdr3_nt: TGTGCCAGCAGCTTAGCTTTCAGCGGGGGGGCACAAGAGACCCAGTACTTC
cdr3_length: 17
j_call: TRBJ2-5
d_call: TRBD2
clone_size: NA
v_call: TRBV7-9

cdr3_aa: CASSPLPGTGPYNEQFF
cdr3_nt: TGTGCCAGCTCACCTCTACCTGGGACAGGGCCCTACAATGAGCAGTTCTTC
cdr3_length: 17
j_call: TRBJ2-1
d_call: TRBD1
clone_size: NA
v_call: TRBV18

cdr3_aa: CASSLAGAPFGYGYTF
cdr3_nt: TGTGCCAGCAGCTTAGCGGGGGCACCGTTCGGCTATGGCTACACCTTC
cdr3_length: 16
j_call: TRBJ1-2
d_call: NA
clone_size: NA
v_call: TRBV7-2

cdr3_aa: CASSQLPAGGRSGELFF
cdr3_nt: TGCGCCAGCAGCCAACTCCCCGCGGGGGGGCGTTCCGGGGAGCTGTTTTTT
cdr3_length: 17
j_call: TRBJ2-2
d_call: TRBD2
clone_size: once
v_call: TRBV4-3

cdr3_aa: CASSQGRMSPGNEQFF
cdr3_nt: TGCGCCAGCAGCCAAGGTCGTATGTCGCCCGGGAATGAGCAGTTCTTC
cdr3_length: 16
j_call: TRBJ2-1
d_call: NA
clone_size: once
v_call: TRBV4-1

cdr3_aa: CASSEGQGATGNTIYF
cdr3_nt: TGTGCCAGCAGTGAAGGACAGGGGGCGACTGGAAACACCATATATTTT
cdr3_length: 16
j_call: TRBJ1-3
d_call: TRBD1
clone_size: NA
v_call: TRBV6-1

cdr3_aa: CASSLEATSGYEQYF
cdr3_nt: TGTGCCAGCAGCTTAGAAGCTACCTCAGGATACGAGCAGTACTTC
cdr3_length: 15
j_call: TRBJ2-7
d_call: NA
clone_size: once
v_call: TRBV7-6

cdr3_aa: CAISEGLAGGADTQYF
cdr3_nt: TGTGCCATCAGTGAGGGACTAGCGGGCGGGGCAGATACGCAGTATTTT
cdr3_length: 16
j_call: TRBJ2-3
d_call: TRBD2
clone_size: NA
v_call: TRBV10-3

cdr3_aa: CASSLLGGVYEQYF
cdr3_nt: TGCGCCAGCAGCTTGTTAGGGGGGGTCTACGAGCAGTACTTC
cdr3_length: 14
j_call: TRBJ2-7
d_call: NA
clone_size: NA
v_call: TRBV5-1

cdr3_aa: CASSLGTSGVDNEQFF
cdr3_nt: TGCGCCAGCAGCCTGGGGACTAGCGGGGTCGACAATGAGCAGTTCTTC
cdr3_length: 16
j_call: TRBJ2-1
d_call: TRBD2
clone_size: NA
v_call: TRBV4-3

cdr3_aa: CASSKVRAGGTGELFF
cdr3_nt: TGTGCCAGCAGCAAAGTCCGAGCAGGGGGCACCGGGGAGCTGTTTTTT
cdr3_length: 16
j_call: TRBJ2-2
d_call: NA
clone_size: NA
v_call: TRBV21-1

cdr3_aa: CASSPGQGGFYEQYF
cdr3_nt: TGTGCCAGCAGTCCTGGACAGGGAGGGTTCTACGAGCAGTACTTC
cdr3_length: 15
j_call: TRBJ2-7
d_call: NA
clone_size: NA
v_call: TRBV7-6

cdr3_aa: CASSPQGARSPLHF
cdr3_nt: TGTGCCAGCAGCCCGCAGGGGGCCAGATCACCCCTCCACTTT
cdr3_length: 14
j_call: TRBJ1-6
d_call: TRBD1
clone_size: once
v_call: TRBV7-2

cdr3_aa: CASSGRLGEKNTGELFF
cdr3_nt: TGTGCCAGCAGCGGGAGACTAGGCGAGAAGAACACCGGGGAGCTGTTTTTT
cdr3_length: 17
j_call: TRBJ2-2
d_call: NA
clone_size: NA
v_call: TRBV5-6

cdr3_aa: CASVSGDSYEQYF
cdr3_nt: TGTGCCAGCGTTTCGGGGGACTCCTACGAGCAGTACTTC
cdr3_length: 13
j_call: TRBJ2-7
d_call: NA
clone_size: NA
v_call: TRBV2

cdr3_aa: CASSQDLLAGGANTGELFF
cdr3_nt: TGCGCCAGCAGCCAAGACCTTCTAGCGGGGGGCGCGAACACCGGGGAGCTGTTTTTT
cdr3_length: 19
j_call: TRBJ2-2
d_call: TRBD2
clone_size: once
v_call: TRBV4-3

cdr3_aa: CASSSPGWTQYF
cdr3_nt: TGTGCCAGCAGTTCCCCGGGGTGGACGCAGTATTTT
cdr3_length: 12
j_call: TRBJ2-3
d_call: NA
clone_size: NA
v_call: TRBV6-5

cdr3_aa: CASSSRSTGELFF
cdr3_nt: TGTGCCAGCAGCTCGCGGAGCACCGGGGAGCTGTTTTTT
cdr3_length: 13
j_call: TRBJ2-2
d_call: NA
clone_size: NA
v_call: TRBV7-2